This T cell receptor beta chain was identified during a study of cytomegalovirus exposure and HLA in healthy donors. CDR1 is ENHRY and CDR2 is SYGVKD in the germline V gene. This CDR3 region has 14 residues. V was trimmed by 6 bases and J by 0 bases, leaving 12 bases between them. The PCR ran on 60 Vbeta and 13 Jbeta primers. Clones were read by immunoSEQ multiplex PCR, and TCRdb kept only the in-frame ones, dropping some. The table records approximately 190,000 clones, 87% of them present only once. This sequence was found in a man younger than 40 in good health and CMV-seronegative. The chain has TRBV10-3 and TRBJ2-7; possible D gene TRBD1, 6 bases. Sequencing was done on a sample of PBMCs. The CDR3 sequence: CAIRADRSSYEQYF. Here the CDR3 DNA reads TGTGCCATCAGGGCAGACAGGAGCTCCTACGAGCAGTACTTC.